Each of the 9 T cell receptor beta chains below was sequenced from the same sample in a study of T cell repertoires in cytomegalovirus infection. Each CDR3 protein gets one entry after TCRdb re-called the reads with MiXCR. The sample records about 100,000 distinct CDR3 sequences, about 25% being singletons. Specimen: CD8+ T cells from PBMCs. The receptor set was obtained from a human donor in good health (CMV status not recorded). Some clones in this sample may be carry-over from other donors' samples.

This clonotype was counted at least ten times. This chain uses TRBV7-8 with TRBJ2-7; 16 bases align to TRBD2. V was pared by 3 bases and J by 13 bases, with 9 bases of the junction left unmatched. CDR1 and CDR2 from the germline V gene are SGHVS and FQNEAQ. The CDR3 has 15 amino acids. CDR3 residues: CASSFGTSGGGTEYF. CDR3 DNA sequence: TGTGCCAGCAGCTTCGGGACTAGCGGGGGGGGAACGGAATACTTC.

This clonotype was picked up many times. DNA of the CDR3: TGTGCCAGCAGCTTAGTTGAGATGGATGAGCAGTTCTTC. This encodes CASSLVEMDEQFF. The rearrangement links TRBV7-6 to TRBJ2-1; D ambiguous. In germline, CDR1 is SGHVS, CDR2 FNYEAQ. The CDR3 sequence is 13 residues long. V was cut by 1 base and J by 8 bases, with 9 bases left in between.

The chain is built from TRBV24-1 and TRBJ2-2; D gene unclear. CDR1 KGHDR and CDR2 SFDVKD come from the germline V gene. With 4 bases removed from V and 4 bases from J, the gap between germline ends came to 3 bases. The CDR3 totals 12 residues. CDR3 loop: CATSEFTGELFF. The CDR3 bases are TGTGCCACCAGTGAGTTCACCGGGGAGCTGTTTTTT.

CDR3 sequence (DNA): TGTGCCATCTGGACAGGGGGTTCTATCGGGGAGCTGTTTTTT. Its protein is CAIWTGGSIGELFF. The chain uses TRBV10-3 and TRBJ2-2, with 10 positions matching TRBD1. Germline V CDR1 and CDR2: ENHRY, SYGVKD. J gave up 7 bases and V 8 bases, and 7 bases lay outside the gene matches. The CDR3 is 14 amino acids.

The chain is built from TRBV7-3 and TRBJ2-1; 9 bases are shared with TRBD2. Germline lookup yields CDR1 SGHTA and CDR2 FQGTGA. Losses at the gene ends were 2 bases for V and 5 bases for J; bases not matched to a gene: 13. This CDR3 contains 18 residues. CDR3 loop: CASSLWGRGGGLNNEQFF. CDR3 bases: TGTGCCAGCAGCTTATGGGGGCGGGGGGGCGGTTTGAACAATGAGCAGTTCTTC.

Turning to this clonotype: With a much larger clone just one base away, this may be a read error. This CDR3 fails to terminate in the conserved phenylalanine or tryptophan, so it likely reflects a read error. This chain connects TRBV7-2 to TRBJ1-2; D ambiguous. Trimming shortened V by 3 bases and J by 0 bases, and 11 bases separated the two germline ends. This CDR3 is 15 amino acids long. The germline gives CDR1 SGHTA, CDR2 FQGNSA. The CDR3 spells CASSLWASTNYGYTL. CDR3 nucleotide sequence: TGTGCCAGCAGCTTGTGGGCGTCCACTAACTATGGCTACACCCTC.

This clonotype was recorded a few times. The rearrangement joins TRBV30 to TRBJ2-1; TRBD2 is a possible D gene (7 bases). Trimming took off 8 bases at V and 2 bases at J, with 16 bases between the two ends. Germline CDR1 reads GTSNPN; CDR2 reads SVGIG (reference sequence). This CDR3 is built from 14 residues. CDR3 region: CAGLAGGPYNEQFF. CDR3 coding DNA: TGTGCCGGTTTGGCCGGGGGGCCCTACAATGAGCAGTTCTTC.

The chain carries TRBV5-5 and TRBJ2-5; D is uncertain. Trimming shortened V by 4 bases and J by 5 bases, and 18 bases separated the two germline ends. This CDR3 comprises 15 residues. CDR1 and CDR2 (germline): SGHKS, YYEKEE (reference sequence). The DNA for the CDR3 is TGTGCCAGCAGCCCAGTGACGGTAATGAGGGAGACCCAGTACTTC. Encoded protein: CASSPVTVMRETQYF.

The rearrangement joins TRBV13 to TRBJ2-3, with 10 bases that match TRBD2. CDR1 is PRHDT and CDR2 is FYEKMQ in the germline V gene (reference sequence). The CDR3 runs to 15 residues. With V trimmed by 5 bases and J by 4 bases, 6 bases remained unmatched. This chain's CDR3 is CASSPPSGGADTQYF. CDR3 DNA sequence: TGTGCCAGCAGCCCTCCAAGCGGGGGGGCAGATACGCAGTATTTT. The full variable domain, with the rest looked up from reference TRBV13 and TRBJ2-3, is AAGVIQSPRHLIKEKRETATLKCYPIPRHDTVYWYQQGPGQDPQFLISFYEKMQSDKGSIPDRFSAQQFSDYHSELNMSSLELGDSALYFCASSPPSGGADTQYFGPGTRLTVL.